This entry lists 17 T cell receptor beta chains sequenced from one sample in a study of metastatic and nonmetastatic thyroid tumors. Using MiXCR, TCRdb re-called clones from the PCR reads. The sample holds roughly 13,000 clones, 20% to 30% seen once. There were no patients who had received any treatment before thyroid surgery. The sequenced material came from tumor tissue. The receptors shown here come from a female donor with papillary thyroid cancer or a benign thyroid nodule (not recorded which). Some clones in this sample may be carry-over from other donors' samples.

There are many counts of this clone. Other DNA sequences in this sample translate to the same CDR3. V is TRBV9 and J is TRBJ1-1, with D tentatively TRBD1 (5 bases). Germline V gene sequence: CDR1 SGDLS, CDR2 YYNGEE. V lost 0 bases and J 1 base, leaving 13 bases between the germline ends. The CDR3 extends over 16 amino acids. The CDR3 here is CASSVDGGRWNTEAFF. In DNA, the CDR3 is TGTGCCAGCAGCGTAGATGGGGGACGGTGGAACACTGAAGCTTTCTTT.

This clone is judged medium-sized (0.01 to 0.1%). The CDR3 nucleotides read TGTGCCAGCAGAGGGGCTCGGGAGGGCTACACCTTC. It yields the protein CASRGAREGYTF. The chain links TRBV6-1 to TRBJ1-2; D might be TRBD1 (5 bases). The CDR3 extends over 12 amino acids. Germline V gives CDR1 MNHNS, CDR2 SASEGT. Trimming took 6 bases from V and 8 from J, leaving 13 bases between them.

This clone was recorded many times. The chain carries TRBV18 and TRBJ2-3; 8 bases align to TRBD1. The germline V gene encodes CDR1 KGHSH and CDR2 LQKENI. The CDR3 is 13 residues long. Germline trimming cut 5 bases from V and 4 bases from J; bases unmatched to any gene: 2. The DNA of the CDR3 is TGTGCCAGCTCAAAGGACAGGGCAGATACGCAGTATTTT. This codes for CASSKDRADTQYF.

This clone was seen a handful of times. CDR3 residues: CSSSSEVYEAFF. The DNA for the CDR3 is TGCAGCTCTTCGTCAGAGGTTTACGAGGCTTTCTTT. The chain employs TRBV29-1 and TRBJ1-1; D is ambiguous. CDR3 size: 12 residues. Per the germline V gene, CDR1 is SQVTM and CDR2 is ANQGSEA. Trimming took 8 bases from V and 11 from J, leaving 21 bases between them. Full variable domain (missing parts from reference TRBV29-1 and TRBJ1-1): SAVISQKPSRDICQRGTSLTIQCQVDSQVTMMFWYRQQPGQSLTLIATANQGSEATYESGFVIDKFPISRPNLTFSTLTVSNMSPEDSSIYLCSSSSEVYEAFFGQGTRLTVV.

Ten or more counts support this clone. V is TRBV2 and J is TRBJ2-5, with TRBD2 identical over 7 bases. The CDR3 is 17 residues long. Germline V gene sequence: CDR1 SNHLY, CDR2 FYNNEI. V lost 3 bases and J lost 5; bases outside the gene matches: 15. The CDR3 is CASSERASGAQRETQYF. In nucleotides, the CDR3 is TGTGCCAGCAGTGAGCGGGCTAGCGGAGCCCAGAGGGAGACCCAGTACTTC.

The chain has TRBV12-3 or TRBV12-4 and TRBJ2-1, with D perhaps matching TRBD2 (7 bases). This CDR3 is 12 amino acids long. Trimming cost V 7 bases and J 12 bases, with 16 bases left between them. CDR3 loop: CASTVGGPRQFF. The DNA for the CDR3 is TGTGCCAGCACCGTGGGGGGGCCCCGGCAGTTCTTC.

V is TRBV20-1 and J is TRBJ1-5, with D hard to call. The CDR3 contains 12 residues. V lost 6 bases and J lost 2, with 8 bases in between. The germline gives CDR1 DFQATT, CDR2 SNEGSKA (reference sequence). The CDR3 is CSADSRNQPQHF. The CDR3 DNA sequence: TGCAGTGCCGATTCCCGCAATCAGCCCCAGCATTTT.

The sample holds many counts of this clone. The chain joins TRBV13 to TRBJ1-4; no firm D call. Deletions cut 5 bases from V and 5 bases from J, with 12 bases between. Germline CDR1 is PRHDT and CDR2 is FYEKMQ (reference sequence). This CDR3 spans 14 amino acids. The CDR3 DNA sequence: TGTGCCAGCAGCCGGAAGGGAGTAAATGAAAAACTGTTTTTT. Translation gives CASSRKGVNEKLFF. The variable domain in full, completed from reference TRBV13 and TRBJ1-4, reads AAGVIQSPRHLIKEKRETATLKCYPIPRHDTVYWYQQGPGQDPQFLISFYEKMQSDKGSIPDRFSAQQFSDYHSELNMSSLELGDSALYFCASSRKGVNEKLFFGSGTQLSVL.

This clone was seen repeatedly, ten times or more. The J gene is TRBJ1-4, the V gene TRBV5-5; the D is unclear. Germline V gene lookup returns CDR1 SGHKS and CDR2 YYEKEE (reference sequence). The length of the CDR3 is 15 residues. V was shortened by 0 bases and J by 3 bases, with 9 bases between the two germline ends. CDR3 DNA sequence: TGTGCCAGCAGCTTGGAGGGCCAGGCTAATGAAAAACTGTTTTTT. Amino acid sequence: CASSLEGQANEKLFF.

This clone is medium-sized within its sample. V and J are TRBV19 and TRBJ1-2, with 7 positions matching TRBD1. Germline CDR1 is LNHDA and CDR2 is SQIVND (reference sequence). This CDR3 contains 14 residues. Trimming cost V 6 bases and J 3 bases; bases outside gene matches: 7. The CDR3 DNA reads TGTGCCAGTAGGGCACAGGGGTTGGACTATGGCTACACCTTC. Protein product: CASRAQGLDYGYTF. Drawing the rest from reference TRBV19 and TRBJ1-2, the complete variable domain is DGGITQSPKYLFRKEGQNVTLSCEQNLNHDAMYWYRQDPGQGLRLIYYSQIVNDFQKGDIAEGYSVSREKKESFPLTVTSAQKNPTAFYLCASRAQGLDYGYTFGSGTRLTVV.

This clone was counted at least ten times. Other DNA sequences within the sample encode an identical CDR3. J is TRBJ1-1 and V is TRBV7-6; D ambiguous. This CDR3 region has 16 residues. Germline V CDR1 and CDR2: SGHVS, FNYEAQ. Deletions cut 6 bases from V and 0 bases from J, with 17 bases between. The CDR3 sequence: CASRSGIPFMNTEAFF. The CDR3 DNA sequence: TGTGCCAGCAGGTCCGGGATTCCTTTTATGAACACTGAAGCTTTCTTT. The full variable domain, with the rest looked up from reference TRBV7-6 and TRBJ1-1, is GAGVSQSPRYKVTKRGQDVALRCDPISGHVSLYWYRQALGQGPEFLTYFNYEAQQDKSGLPNDRFSAERPEGSISTLTIQRTEQRDSAMYRCASRSGIPFMNTEAFFGQGTRLTVV.

In this sample, this clone turned up a few times. The chain has TRBV6-1 and TRBJ1-2; possibly TRBD1 for D (5 bases). Per the germline V gene, CDR1 is MNHNS and CDR2 is SASEGT. This CDR3 has 12 amino acids. Trimming pared 4 bases from V and 7 bases from J, leaving 10 bases between. The CDR3 here is CASSGTGAGYTF. The CDR3 DNA reads TGTGCCAGCAGTGGTACAGGTGCTGGCTACACCTTC.

The chain combines TRBV7-8 with TRBJ2-7; TRBD1 is a possible D gene (6 bases). Germline CDR1 reads SGHVS; CDR2 reads FQNEAQ. This CDR3 spans 16 amino acids. V was cut by 5 bases and J by 1 base, with 18 bases left in between. The CDR3 DNA is TGTGCCAGCAGCGGTCGACAGGCCGACCAATCCTACGAGCAGTACTTC. Protein sequence: CASSGRQADQSYEQYF.

In this sample, this clone turned up many times. The rearrangement joins TRBV7-9 to TRBJ2-1; D is perhaps TRBD1 or TRBD2 (5 bases each). The CDR3 spans 14 residues. Germline V CDR1 and CDR2: SEHNR, FQNEAQ (reference sequence). Trimming cost V 3 bases and J 7 bases, with 13 bases left between them. The CDR3 nucleotides read TGTGCCAGCAGCTTCAACCGGGACCGTAATGAGCAGTTCTTC. Translating it yields CASSFNRDRNEQFF.

This clone came up many times. CDR3 nucleotides: TGTGCCAGCAGCGCCCGGACTAGCGGTAGCACAGATACGCAGTATTTT. Amino acids: CASSARTSGSTDTQYF. The V call is TRBV9, the J call TRBJ2-3; TRBD2 matches 10 bases. The CDR3 is 16 residues long. In germline, CDR1 is SGDLS, CDR2 YYNGEE. Trimming at V came to 3 bases and at J to 0 bases, leaving 4 bases not matched to a gene.

This clone has ten or more counts. A read error is possible here, since a much larger clone lies one base away. The chain combines TRBV18 with TRBJ2-7, with D unresolved. Germline V lookup: CDR1 KGHSH, CDR2 LQKENI. This CDR3 region has 13 residues. V was clipped by 2 bases and J by 3 bases, with 8 bases between them. CDR3 sequence: CASSPELSYEQYF. CDR3 sequence (DNA): TGTGCCAGCTCACCAGAGTTGAGCTACGAGCAGTACTTC.

This clone occurred many times. This chain connects TRBV20-1 to TRBJ2-2; a weak D match, TRBD2 (6 bases). The CDR3 spans 15 residues. Germline CDR1 is DFQATT and CDR2 is SNEGSKA (reference sequence). V was pared by 1 base and J by 7 bases, with 16 bases between. The CDR3 loop reads CSARGRRDFGGELFF. CDR3 DNA sequence: TGCAGTGCTAGAGGCAGGAGGGATTTCGGCGGGGAGCTGTTTTTT.